This note documents a single T cell receptor beta chain sequence. Its antigen remains undetermined. The junction departs from the called germline gene at one end, perhaps through a read error. Genomic DNA served as template for TCR beta VDJ combination and CDR3 sequence profiling. TCR repertoire sequencing was run on an Illumina HiSeq 2000. The study's own analysis went as follows. TRBV/TRBJ rearrangement plots, CDR3 size and DJ length profiles, and Simpson's diversity index were used to assess repertoires. The most abundant DNA sequence in the deep sequencing data was taken as the immunodominant clone. CDR3 amino acid sequences were screened for sharing across subjects and compared with published repertoires and the VDJdb database. TCRdb reran the public reads through fastp at Q25 and MiXCR, keeping productive beta chains. Rows are combined by CDR3 protein, so each entry shows the most common genes and DNA. V and J calls and clone size were set by TCRdb, not the authors. The sample yields 90,000 to 150,000 distinct CDR3 sequences; over 55% were counted once. The ten largest clones capture about 31% of the sample.

The data stem from a study of CD8+CD57+ T cells in acquired aplastic anemia (dated by TCRdb to 2017 to 2018). A note on the overall study: On average, sorted CD4+ and CD8+ cells yielded 3.2 ug of extracted DNA, with a range of about 0.18 to 27.4 ug. CD8+CD57+ expansion was defined as a frequency above the mean frequency observed in healthy subjects.

Counted from cysteine to phenylalanine, this CDR3 has 15 amino acids. Only the CDR3 portion is preserved as DNA: 45 bases, with reading frame beginning at the first base. The germline V gene sets CDR1 to KGHDR and CDR2 to SFDVKD. The paper as a whole reports these results and caveats: Although 25 to 30 CD8+ CDR3 sequences were shared by patients and controls, these sequences appeared highly expressed in patients and within the immunodominant clones of patients. Patients and healthy controls showed no significant difference in CD8+ Simpson's diversity (P=0.060).

Expansion of CD8+CD57+ cells had been shown by flow cytometry in the patients chosen for sequencing. Every patient had severe acquired aplastic anemia, diagnosed using the International Study of Aplastic Anemia and Agranulocytosis and Camitta criteria. No patient had received any therapy when blood was sampled. The study deep-sequenced TCR repertoires of sorted CD4+ and CD8+ blood T cells from severe aplastic anemia patients and healthy subjects. In the USA, patient enrollment took place under clinicaltrials.gov protocols 00001620, 01623167, 00001397, 00071045, 00081523 and 00961064. Ficoll-Paque density gradient centrifugation was used to isolate peripheral blood mononuclear cells. CD4+ and CD8+ T cells were sorted by FACS or magnetic beads before DNA extraction.

The chain joins TRBV24-1 to TRBJ2-1; the D gene identity is not certain. Sequenced material: sorted CD4+, CD8+, or CD8+CD57+ T cells (not recorded which) from PBMCs. This receptor was obtained from a human donor with aplastic anemia. The DNA reads as follows: TGTGCCACCAGCCCCCCCCTGGGCCCCTACAATGAGCAGTTCTTT. Its protein product is CATSPPLGPYNEQFF.